This is a list of T cell receptor beta chains from one sample in a study of cytomegalovirus exposure and HLA in healthy donors. Measured with immunoSEQ multiplex PCR; TCRdb has only the in-frame clones, and not every one. Here the sample spans 110,000 or so clones, approximately 81% being singletons. Material: PBMCs. The receptors were gathered from a man younger than 45 in good health and CMV-seronegative. The CDR3 runs from the conserved cysteine through the conserved F or W. Each record gives: J gene, D gene, clone size, V gene, CDR3 DNA, CDR3 protein. D genes are given only for firm matches. Clone size is shown for a subset of rows, as once, few, many or a class of expanded clone.

j_call: TRBJ2-7; d_call: .; clone_size: few; v_call: TRBV7-4; cdr3_nt: TGTGCCAGCAGCTTAGGGGAACAGGGTTCAATCTACGAGCAGTACTTC; cdr3_aa: CASSLGEQGSIYEQYF
j_call: TRBJ2-2; d_call: .; clone_size: .; v_call: TRBV11-2; cdr3_nt: TGTGCCAGCAGCTTACTGGGCTCCACCGGGGAGCTGTTTTTT; cdr3_aa: CASSLLGSTGELFF
j_call: TRBJ2-2; d_call: .; clone_size: .; v_call: TRBV2; cdr3_nt: TGTGCCAGCAGTGTTGGAGGTCCCGGGGAGCTGTTTTTT; cdr3_aa: CASSVGGPGELFF
j_call: TRBJ1-1; d_call: TRBD1; clone_size: few; v_call: TRBV6-6; cdr3_nt: TGTGCCAGCAGCTATAATCTGGACAGGCGTGAAGCTTTCTTT; cdr3_aa: CASSYNLDRREAFF
j_call: TRBJ2-7; d_call: TRBD2; clone_size: .; v_call: TRBV27; cdr3_nt: TGTGCCAGCAGGGGGTTTTTGGCTAGCGGGAGTCCCCAGGGGGTAAAATACGAGCAGTACTTC; cdr3_aa: CASRGFLASGSPQGVKYEQYF
j_call: TRBJ2-7; d_call: TRBD1; clone_size: .; v_call: TRBV2; cdr3_nt: TGTGCCAGCAGTAAAAGGGACAGCTTTCTTCCCGAGCAGTACTTC; cdr3_aa: CASSKRDSFLPEQYF
j_call: TRBJ1-1; d_call: .; clone_size: .; v_call: TRBV7-2; cdr3_nt: TGTGCCAGCAGCTTAGCGGGTAGAGCGGCTTTCTTT; cdr3_aa: CASSLAGRAAFF
j_call: TRBJ1-3; d_call: TRBD1; clone_size: .; v_call: TRBV19; cdr3_nt: TGTGCCAGTAGCCCCTCCTTAGGACAGGGGGCTTACTCCGGAAACACCATATATTTT; cdr3_aa: CASSPSLGQGAYSGNTIYF
j_call: TRBJ2-5; d_call: TRBD1; clone_size: .; v_call: TRBV6-7; cdr3_nt: TGTGCCAGCAGTCTCGACAGGGACCAAGAGACCCAGTACTTC; cdr3_aa: CASSLDRDQETQYF
j_call: TRBJ1-6; d_call: .; clone_size: .; v_call: TRBV7-2; cdr3_nt: TGTGCCAGCAGCTTAGTTCGGGGGTCAGTTGATTCACCCCTCCACTTT; cdr3_aa: CASSLVRGSVDSPLHF
j_call: TRBJ1-4; d_call: TRBD1; clone_size: .; v_call: TRBV19; cdr3_nt: TGTGCCAGTAGTATAGCGGCCCAGGGGGGTAATGAAAAACTGTTTTTT; cdr3_aa: CASSIAAQGGNEKLFF
j_call: TRBJ1-4; d_call: .; clone_size: .; v_call: TRBV5-1; cdr3_nt: TGCGCCAGCAGCTTGCAGGGGTGGGAAAAACTGTTTTTT; cdr3_aa: CASSLQGWEKLFF
j_call: TRBJ2-3; d_call: .; clone_size: .; v_call: TRBV2; cdr3_nt: TGTGCCAGCAGTGAAGCGTCAAGCACAGATACGCAGTATTTT; cdr3_aa: CASSEASSTDTQYF
j_call: TRBJ2-3; d_call: TRBD2; clone_size: .; v_call: TRBV7-8; cdr3_nt: TGTGCCAGCAGCCCTAGGACTAGCGGGGGGTGGGCAGATACGCAGTATTTT; cdr3_aa: CASSPRTSGGWADTQYF
j_call: TRBJ2-3; d_call: .; clone_size: .; v_call: TRBV10-3; cdr3_nt: TGTGCCATCAGTGGTTCGTGGGCCACAGATACGCAGTATTTT; cdr3_aa: CAISGSWATDTQYF
j_call: TRBJ1-2; d_call: .; clone_size: once; v_call: TRBV6-5; cdr3_nt: TGTGCCAGCAGTTACGCGGGGTTTGGTGGCTACACCTTC; cdr3_aa: CASSYAGFGGYTF
j_call: TRBJ2-7; d_call: .; clone_size: .; v_call: TRBV6-1; cdr3_nt: TGTGCCAGCAGTTCTTTTATCCACGAGCAGTACTTC; cdr3_aa: CASSSFIHEQYF
j_call: TRBJ2-7; d_call: .; clone_size: .; v_call: TRBV30; cdr3_nt: TGTGCCTGGGACAGTTGGGGCCACGAGCAGTACTTC; cdr3_aa: CAWDSWGHEQYF
j_call: TRBJ2-5; d_call: .; clone_size: .; v_call: TRBV5-1; cdr3_nt: TGCGCCAGCAGCTTGGCTCGGGGTGGGGAGACCCAGTACTTC; cdr3_aa: CASSLARGGETQYF
j_call: TRBJ1-1; d_call: .; clone_size: .; v_call: TRBV20-1; cdr3_nt: TGCAGTGCTAGCCGGAACACTGAAGCTTTCTTT; cdr3_aa: CSASRNTEAFF
j_call: TRBJ1-4; d_call: .; clone_size: once; v_call: TRBV27; cdr3_nt: TGTGCCAGCAGTTGGCAGGGGACTAATGAAAAACTGTTTTTT; cdr3_aa: CASSWQGTNEKLFF
j_call: TRBJ1-1; d_call: .; clone_size: .; v_call: TRBV11-2; cdr3_nt: TGTGCCAGCAGCCCCAGGTTCGGGGACACTGAAGCTTTCTTT; cdr3_aa: CASSPRFGDTEAFF
j_call: TRBJ1-1; d_call: .; clone_size: few; v_call: TRBV7-2; cdr3_nt: TGTGCCAGCAGCCAGATGTCCATGAACACTGAAGCTTTCTTT; cdr3_aa: CASSQMSMNTEAFF
j_call: TRBJ1-2; d_call: TRBD1; clone_size: .; v_call: TRBV10-3; cdr3_nt: TGTGCCATCAGTGGGACAGGGGGAAATGGCTACACCTTC; cdr3_aa: CAISGTGGNGYTF